This T cell receptor beta chain was captured by sequencing in a study of T cells in Graves' hyperthyroidism and ophthalmopathy. Patients with uncontrolled infections, other autoimmune diseases, pregnancy or lactation were excluded. The blood was taken when hyperthyroidism was first diagnosed, before any ophthalmopathy symptoms showed up. Using over 8.5 ml of fresh peripheral blood, PBMCs were prepared. TCR beta CDR3 regions were amplified from RNA transcripts. The primer set for the first-round RT-PCR of the TCR CDR3 was HTBI. TCRdb re-analysed the multiplex PCR reads in MiXCR, keeping a single row per CDR3 protein. The data contain fewer than 450,000 distinct CDR3 sequences, about a sixth of them singletons. The V gene end was trimmed by 5 bases and the J gene end by 6 bases; junction bases not matched to a gene: 4. Germline V gives CDR1 SGHVS, CDR2 FQNEAQ. CDR3 length equals 14 residues.

The chain employs TRBV7-8 and TRBJ2-7; 13 nucleotides match TRBD2. This clonotype was sampled from a woman between 25 and 40 years old with Graves' hyperthyroidism that later progressed to Graves' ophthalmopathy. Specimen: blood. CDR3 residues: CASSTRLAGGEQYF. For the CDR3, the DNA is TGTGCCAGCAGCACTAGACTAGCGGGAGGCGAGCAGTACTTC.